The following is a T cell receptor (beta chain) sequence with its context. The antigen remains unidentified. The sample is drawn from a study of shared clonotypes between healthy human individuals. Study-wide points: Expectations were that clonotype sharing among donors would be affected by sequencing depth.

Sequenced by immunoSEQ multiplex PCR; TCRdb stores in-frame clones only, minus some. The sample includes fewer than 3 million clones, 85% to 95% of them seen just once. The material sequenced was naive CD4+ T cells from PBMCs. Stated subset: CD45RA+ positively selected. The clonotype comes from a man aged 18 to 35 in good health. Some clones in this sample may be carry-over from other donors' samples.

The DNA for the CDR3 is TGCGCCAGCAGCTTGGAGGGGGCACGGGAGCAGTACTTC. Translating gives CASSLEGAREQYF. The V call is TRBV5-1, the J call TRBJ2-7; TRBD1 matches 7 bases. The CDR3 is 13 amino acids. Losses at the gene ends were 0 bases for V and 7 bases for J; bases not matched to a gene: 4. Per germline, CDR1 SGHRS and CDR2 YFSETQ.